These 21 T cell receptor beta chains originate from one sample sequenced in a study of vaccination and CD4 T cells after COVID-19. Treatment here: approximately 10-day PBMC culture with coronavirus spike peptide pools or control peptides (ViraFEST assay). Sequenced with the Oncomine TCR Beta short-read assay was DNA taken from cultured CD4+ T cells. MiXCR, applied by TCRdb to the PCR reads, yields one record per CDR3 protein. The data show under 15,000 distinct CDR3 sequences, approximately 64% seen once. No cognate antigen is known for these TCRs. The sequencing used CD4+ T cells from blood, cultured in vitro, collected before SARS-CoV-2 vaccination. Receptors were obtained from a human donor who had recovered from COVID-19.

The chain combines TRBV6-1 with TRBJ1-2, with D maybe TRBD1 (6 bases). CDR1 MNHNS and CDR2 SASEGT come from the germline V gene. The CDR3 extends over 13 amino acids. V lost 5 bases, J lost 7 bases, and 14 bases lay in between. The CDR3 nucleotides read TGTGCCAGCAGTCAGAAGACAGGAGCTGGCTACACCTTC. This codes for CASSQKTGAGYTF.

The genes are TRBV19 and TRBJ1-2, with 8 bases lining up with TRBD1. J gave up 8 bases and V 4 bases, and 9 bases lay outside the gene matches. This CDR3 comprises 14 residues. Germline-derived CDR1 and CDR2 are LNHDA and SQIVND (reference sequence). The CDR3 coding sequence is TGTGCCAGTAGTACGGACAGGGAGGTAAACGGCTACACCTTC. Translation gives CASSTDREVNGYTF.

The CDR3 protein is CASRRIDRGRTYEQYF. The CDR3 DNA reads as TGTGCCAGCAGAAGAATCGACAGGGGGCGAACCTACGAGCAGTACTTC. This sequence joins TRBV6-2 or TRBV6-3 and TRBJ2-7; TRBD1 agrees at 10 bases. CDR1 MNHEY and CDR2 SVGEGT come from the germline V gene. This CDR3 comprises 16 residues. V lost 6 bases to trimming and J lost 2 bases; unmatched junction nucleotides: 10.

The rearrangement links TRBV20-1 to TRBJ1-5; D call uncertain. The germline V and J ends were trimmed by 5 bases and 6 bases, with 11 bases remaining between them. Per germline, CDR1 DFQATT and CDR2 SNEGSKA (reference sequence). The CDR3 totals 12 residues. In DNA, the CDR3 is TGCAGTGCTCACCTCGTCGGTCAGCCCCAGCATTTT. Amino acid sequence: CSAHLVGQPQHF.

This sequence joins TRBV30 and TRBJ2-3, with TRBD1 matching over 7 bases. Germline-derived CDR1 and CDR2 are GTSNPN and SVGIG (reference sequence). The CDR3 totals 15 residues. Germline trimming cut 3 bases from V and 4 bases from J; bases unmatched to any gene: 10. CDR3 loop: CAWSPTGNPSDTQYF. The CDR3 nucleotides are TGTGCCTGGAGCCCGACAGGGAATCCCTCAGATACGCAGTATTTT.

The V and J genes are TRBV12-3 or TRBV12-4 and TRBJ1-1; maybe TRBD1 (6 bases). The length of the CDR3 is 15 residues. V shed 6 bases and J shed 0 bases, with 14 bases lying between them. DNA of the CDR3: TGTGCCAGCAGGGCTCATCAGGGGATGAACACTGAAGCTTTCTTT. Its translation: CASRAHQGMNTEAFF.

By share, this clonotype counts as medium-sized. The chain uses TRBV20-1 and TRBJ1-2; TRBD1 agrees at 8 bases. Germline trimming cut 4 bases from V and 5 bases from J; bases unmatched to any gene: 9. The CDR3 extends over 14 amino acids. Germline CDR1 reads DFQATT; CDR2 reads SNEGSKA (reference sequence). The CDR3 loop reads CSANRQGTAYGYTF. CDR3 nucleotide sequence: TGCAGTGCTAACCGACAGGGGACGGCATATGGCTACACCTTC.

This clonotype was recorded a few times. V is TRBV7-9 and J is TRBJ2-1, with 11 bases lining up with TRBD2. CDR3 length: 23 amino acids. The ends lost 0 bases at V and 0 bases at J; junction bases unmatched: 19. CDR1 and CDR2 from the germline V gene are SEHNR and FQNEAQ (reference sequence). The chain's CDR3 is CASSLANRAYGGLAGGSYNEQFF. In DNA, the CDR3 is TGTGCCAGCAGCTTAGCGAACAGGGCATACGGTGGGCTAGCGGGAGGCTCCTACAATGAGCAGTTCTTC. Full variable domain (rest looked up from reference TRBV7-9 and TRBJ2-1): DTGVSQNPRHKITKRGQNVTFRCDPISEHNRLYWYRQTLGQGPEFLTYFQNEAQLEKSRLLSDRFSAERPKGSFSTLEIQRTEQGDSAMYLCASSLANRAYGGLAGGSYNEQFFGPGTRLTVL.

This sequence joins TRBV7-2 and TRBJ2-1, with D possibly matching TRBD1 (6 bases). Trimming shortened V by 3 bases and J by 0 bases, and 15 bases separated the two germline ends. Germline loops: CDR1 SGHTA, CDR2 FQGNSA. This CDR3 is 17 amino acids long. In DNA, the CDR3 is TGTGCCAGCAGCTTTTACGGTAGGACAGCCTCCTACAATGAGCAGTTCTTC. Translation gives CASSFYGRTASYNEQFF.

This clonotype was detected a few times. V is TRBV20-1 and J is TRBJ1-6; 7 positions agree with TRBD1. This CDR3 has 16 residues. V was pared by 1 base and J by 7 bases, with 10 bases of the junction left unmatched. Looked up from germline, CDR1 is DFQATT and CDR2 is SNEGSKA (reference sequence). CDR3 sequence: CSARGWTGTINSPLHF. The CDR3 DNA reads TGCAGTGCTAGAGGGTGGACAGGCACAATCAATTCACCCCTCCACTTT.

V is TRBV6-1 and J is TRBJ2-2; D gene uncertain. This CDR3 has 14 amino acids. Germline V gives CDR1 MNHNS, CDR2 SASEGT. The germline V and J ends were trimmed by 7 bases and 0 bases, with 9 bases remaining between them. The CDR3: CASKNSANTGELFF. The CDR3 DNA is TGTGCCAGCAAGAACAGCGCGAACACCGGGGAGCTGTTTTTT.

This clonotype was found a few times. This chain links TRBV6-1 with TRBJ2-5, with 10 bases that match TRBD2. CDR3 length: 15 amino acids. In germline, CDR1 is MNHNS, CDR2 SASEGT. V was clipped by 6 bases and J by 1 base; unmatched bases: 5. The CDR3 DNA follows: TGTGCCAGCAGCCTAGCGGGGGCTTTCCAAGAGACCCAGTACTTC. It is translated as CASSLAGAFQETQYF.

There are a few counts of this clonotype. This chain's CDR3 is CASSSTGNYGYTF. Written as DNA, the CDR3 is TGTGCCAGCAGTTCTACCGGAAACTATGGCTACACCTTC. The chain joins TRBV27 to TRBJ1-2; no reliable D call. This CDR3 has 13 amino acids. Germline V CDR1 and CDR2: MNHEY, SMNVEV (reference sequence). Trimming pared 4 bases from V and 2 bases from J, leaving 8 bases between.

This chain joins TRBV20-1 and TRBJ1-4; D uncertain. The V end lost 6 bases, the J end lost 5 bases, and 4 bases lay between the germline ends. The CDR3 is 10 residues long. The V gene's germline CDR1 is DFQATT and CDR2 SNEGSKA (reference sequence). CDR3 in amino acids: CSAGNEKLFF. CDR3 nucleotides: TGCAGTGCAGGGAATGAAAAACTGTTTTTT.

This clonotype turned up a few times. V and J are TRBV20-1 and TRBJ2-5, with 9 bases fitting TRBD2. The CDR3 is made up of 13 amino acids. V dropped 3 bases and J dropped 5; count of bases not matched to a gene: 4. Per the germline V gene, CDR1 is DFQATT and CDR2 is SNEGSKA (reference sequence). The DNA for the CDR3 is TGCAGTGCTAGGGTAGCGGGGGTTGAGACCCAGTACTTC. It codes for CSARVAGVETQYF.

J is TRBJ1-1 and V is TRBV7-8; D is undetermined. With 1 base removed from V and 6 bases from J, the gap between germline ends came to 15 bases. The CDR3 loop spans 15 amino acids. In germline, CDR1 is SGHVS, CDR2 FQNEAQ. The CDR3 bases are TGTGCCAGCAGCTTAGAGTTGAGGAGTTCATCTGAAGCTTTCTTT. Its translation: CASSLELRSSSEAFF.

This clonotype was seen more than once but under ten times. One junction end disagrees with the germline gene, perhaps due to a read error. The chain links TRBV6-5 to TRBJ1-1; no definite D call. Germline CDR1 reads MNHEY; CDR2 reads SVGAGI. The length of the CDR3 is 14 residues. The CDR3 DNA reads as TGTGCCAGCACTTACGGGCAGACGAACACTGAAGCTTTCTTT. As protein: CASTYGQTNTEAFF.

This clonotype was seen more than once but under ten times. The V gene is TRBV29-1, the J gene TRBJ1-2; TRBD1 matches 7 bases. J lost 6 bases, V lost 2 bases, and 6 bases had no gene match. This CDR3 comprises 13 residues. Germline lookup yields CDR1 SQVTM and CDR2 ANQGSEA. CDR3 region: CSVERGLSNGYTF. CDR3 bases: TGCAGCGTTGAAAGGGGGCTGAGTAATGGCTACACCTTC. Filled out from reference TRBV29-1 and TRBJ1-2, the complete variable domain reads SAVISQKPSRDICQRGTSLTIQCQVDSQVTMMFWYRQQPGQSLTLIATANQGSEATYESGFVIDKFPISRPNLTFSTLTVSNMSPEDSSIYLCSVERGLSNGYTFGSGTRLTVV.

The J gene is TRBJ1-6, the V gene TRBV12-3 or TRBV12-4; no definite D call. This CDR3 region has 14 residues. V was clipped by 1 base and J by 8 bases, with 9 bases between them. The CDR3 nucleotides are TGTGCCAGCAGTTTAGGGGCGGGATATTCACCCCTCCACTTT. It yields the protein CASSLGAGYSPLHF.

The chain joins TRBV10-3 to TRBJ1-1; 8 bases fit TRBD1. The V gene's germline CDR1 is ENHRY and CDR2 SYGVKD. V lost 4 bases and J lost 3; bases outside the gene matches: 1. CDR3 length: 13 amino acids. The CDR3 region is CAISGTGYTEAFF. CDR3 nucleotide sequence: TGTGCCATCAGTGGGACAGGGTACACTGAAGCTTTCTTT.

V is TRBV5-1 and J is TRBJ2-3; 7 positions agree with TRBD2. The V gene's germline CDR1 is SGHRS and CDR2 YFSETQ. The CDR3 is 15 residues long. Unmatched junction bases numbered 4, after V lost 1 base and J lost 2 bases. DNA of the CDR3: TGCGCCAGCAGCTTGAGGGGACTACCCACAGATACGCAGTATTTT. This encodes CASSLRGLPTDTQYF. Supplemented by reference TRBV5-1 and TRBJ2-3, the full variable domain reads KAGVTQTPRYLIKTRGQQVTLSCSPISGHRSVSWYQQTPGQGLQFLFEYFSETQRNKGNFPGRFSGRQFSNSRSEMNVSTLELGDSALYLCASSLRGLPTDTQYFGPGTRLTVL.